This note documents a single T cell receptor beta chain sequence. These data originate in a study of cytomegalovirus exposure and HLA in healthy donors. Trimming took 2 bases from V and 1 from J, leaving 5 bases between them. Germline V gene lookup returns CDR1 KGHSH and CDR2 LQKENI. The CDR3 has 13 amino acids. Primers: 60 Vbeta forward and 13 Jbeta reverse. The repertoire was sequenced with immunoSEQ multiplex PCR; TCRdb's copy has only in-frame clones and lacks some. The sample records approximately 170,000 clones, under 80% being singletons. The sequence came from a young man in good health and CMV-seropositive. Sequencing input: PBMCs. The V and J genes are TRBV18 and TRBJ1-1; D is unresolved. This CDR3 is CASSPAANTEAFF. CDR3 DNA sequence: TGTGCCAGCTCACCAGCGGCGAACACTGAAGCTTTCTTT.